The 13 T cell receptor beta chains below come from one sample, sequenced in a study of blood T cell repertoires in COVID-19. Only in-frame clones appear in the TCRdb table, and some are missing; sequencing was by immunoSEQ multiplex PCR. The table records about 88,000 clones, around 90% of them present only once. The sample was peripheral blood. The source is a male donor with acute or convalescent COVID-19.

The chain employs TRBV18 and TRBJ1-1; possibly TRBD1 for D (6 bases). Deletions cut 6 bases from V and 5 bases from J, with 22 bases between. The CDR3 is 16 residues long. Per germline, CDR1 KGHSH and CDR2 LQKENI. CDR3 protein: CASSPPGGRARTEAFF. The CDR3 bases are TGTGCCAGCTCTCCGCCGGGGGGGCGCGCGAGGACTGAAGCTTTCTTT. The full variable domain, in which reference TRBV18 and TRBJ1-1 provide the parts outside the CDR3, is NAGVMQNPRHLVRRRGQEARLRCSPMKGHSHVYWYRQLPEEGLKFMVYLQKENIIDESGMPKERFSAEFPKEGPSILRIQQVVRGDSAAYFCASSPPGGRARTEAFFGQGTRLTVV.

This clone came up once. In nucleotides, the CDR3 is TGTGCCAGCAGCCCCTACCGGGACTCCGAATATGGCTACACCTTC. It codes for CASSPYRDSEYGYTF. V and J are TRBV4-2 and TRBJ1-2; TRBD1 is a possible D gene (5 bases). The ends were cut back, 4 bases at V and 5 bases at J, with 17 bases in the middle. CDR1 is LGHNA, CDR2 YNFKEQ, per germline. The CDR3 totals 15 residues.

The chain is built from TRBV24-1 and TRBJ1-4; D is unresolved. Trimming pared 3 bases from V and 2 bases from J, leaving 9 bases between. From germline, CDR1 is KGHDR and CDR2 SFDVKD. The CDR3 extends over 15 amino acids. CDR3 in amino acids: CATSDATSTNEKLFF. Here the CDR3 DNA reads TGTGCCACCAGTGATGCGACATCGACTAATGAAAAACTGTTTTTT.

This chain uses TRBV5-4 with TRBJ1-1; D might be TRBD1 (6 bases). CDR1 and CDR2 (germline): SGHNT, YYREEE (reference sequence). V was pared by 0 bases and J by 4 bases, with 13 bases between. The CDR3 is 15 amino acids. CDR3: CASSLVGGAGTEAFF. In DNA form, the CDR3 reads TGTGCCAGCAGCTTGGTTGGGGGCGCGGGCACTGAAGCTTTCTTT. Drawing the rest from reference TRBV5-4 and TRBJ1-1, the complete variable domain is ETGVTQSPTHLIKTRGQQVTLRCSSQSGHNTVSWYQQALGQGPQFIFQYYREEENGRGNFPPRFSGLQFPNYSSELNVNALELDDSALYLCASSLVGGAGTEAFFGQGTRLTVV.

The chain uses TRBV7-9 and TRBJ2-2, with a possible D match to TRBD1 (5 bases). Trimming took 5 bases from V and 5 from J, leaving 9 bases between them. Germline lookup yields CDR1 SEHNR and CDR2 FQNEAQ (reference sequence). The CDR3 runs to 13 residues. CDR3 region: CASSPQGTGELFF. The CDR3 DNA sequence: TGTGCCAGCAGCCCCCAGGGAACCGGGGAGCTGTTTTTT.

This rearrangement joins TRBV24-1 to TRBJ1-2; D is undetermined. Germline CDR1 is KGHDR and CDR2 is SFDVKD. This CDR3 is built from 15 residues. Trimming shortened V by 3 bases and J by 0 bases, and 10 bases separated the two germline ends. The CDR3 DNA follows: TGTGCCACCAGTGATCCCGGGGAGCCTAACTATGGCTACACCTTC. This gives the protein CATSDPGEPNYGYTF.

The chain has TRBV7-3 and TRBJ2-2; 7 bases line up with TRBD1. Trimming removed 3 bases from V and 5 bases from J; junction bases left unmatched: 6. The germline CDR1 and CDR2 sequences are SGHTA and FQGTGA. The CDR3 loop spans 15 amino acids. The CDR3 sequence is CASSLTGSGTGELFF. The CDR3 nucleotides are TGTGCCAGCAGCTTGACAGGGTCGGGAACCGGGGAGCTGTTTTTT.

The CDR3 nucleotides read TGTGCCACCAGGTCTTTGGGGGGACTAGCGGACAATGAGCAGTTCTTC. Its protein is CATRSLGGLADNEQFF. The chain joins TRBV10-3 to TRBJ2-1, with 11 bases aligning to TRBD2. The trim removed 10 bases at V and 5 bases at J, leaving 13 bases unmatched. CDR3 size: 16 residues. Germline loops: CDR1 ENHRY, CDR2 SYGVKD.

V and J are TRBV3-1 (or the pseudogene TRBV3-2) and TRBJ1-5; D uncertain. Trimming cost V 1 base and J 5 bases, with 12 bases left between them. Germline values: CDR1 LGHDT, CDR2 YNNKEL (reference sequence). The CDR3 has 15 residues. The CDR3 DNA reads TGTGCCAGCAGCCAAGGTCGGGGTGGCGATCAGCCCCAGCATTTT. It encodes CASSQGRGGDQPQHF.

The V gene is TRBV5-4, the J gene TRBJ2-7; 8 bases match TRBD2. CDR1 and CDR2 from the germline V gene are SGHNT and YYREEE (reference sequence). This CDR3 is built from 16 residues. With V trimmed by 1 base and J by 2 bases, 8 bases remained unmatched. The CDR3 coding sequence is TGTGCCAGCAGCTTGTTGGGTAGCGGGGAAACCTACGAGCAGTACTTC. As protein: CASSLLGSGETYEQYF.

V and J are TRBV3-1 (or the pseudogene TRBV3-2) and TRBJ1-3; perhaps TRBD1 as D (5 bases). The germline V gene encodes CDR1 LGHDT and CDR2 YNNKEL (reference sequence). The CDR3 spans 14 residues. Deletions cut 1 base from V and 2 bases from J, with 6 bases between. CDR3: CASSQGQTGNTIYF. The CDR3, as DNA: TGTGCCAGCAGCCAAGGACAGACTGGAAACACCATATATTTT.

The rearrangement links TRBV6-2 or TRBV6-3 to TRBJ1-1, with 7 bases aligning to TRBD1. Trimming took 5 bases from V and 10 from J; bases not matched to a gene: 10. CDR3 length: 13 residues. Germline-derived CDR1 and CDR2 are MNHEY and SVGEGT. CDR3 protein: CASSPQWTGLAFF. The CDR3 coding sequence is TGTGCCAGCAGTCCCCAATGGACAGGTTTAGCTTTCTTT.

The rearrangement links TRBV9 to TRBJ1-1; 7 positions agree with TRBD1. The CDR3 consists of 15 residues. Germline trimming cut 3 bases from V and 6 bases from J; bases unmatched to any gene: 11. In germline, CDR1 is SGDLS, CDR2 YYNGEE. In DNA, the CDR3 is TGTGCCAGCAGCGCCATCCCCGGACAGGACGCTGAAGCTTTCTTT. Translation gives CASSAIPGQDAEAFF.